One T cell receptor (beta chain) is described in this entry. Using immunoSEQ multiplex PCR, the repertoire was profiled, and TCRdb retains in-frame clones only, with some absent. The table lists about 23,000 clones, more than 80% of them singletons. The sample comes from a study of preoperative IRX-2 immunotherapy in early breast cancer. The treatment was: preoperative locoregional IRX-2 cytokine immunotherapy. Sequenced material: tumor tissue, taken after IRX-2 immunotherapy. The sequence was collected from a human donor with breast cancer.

The CDR3 is CASSLVSGDTEAFF. The CDR3 nucleotides are TGTGCCAGCAGCTTAGTGTCCGGGGATACTGAAGCTTTCTTT. The chain carries TRBV7-2 and TRBJ1-1; D is unresolved. The germline gives CDR1 SGHTA, CDR2 FQGNSA. This CDR3 comprises 14 residues. V gave up 1 base and J gave up 5 bases, with 11 bases separating them.